Presented here are 8 T cell receptor beta chains from one specimen sequenced in a study of OX40 agonist ivuxolimab in advanced cancers. Some clones are missing from TCRdb's copy, which holds only in-frame ones; the method was immunoSEQ multiplex PCR. The repertoire consists of 50,000 to 65,000 clones, with 87% occurring once and the leading ten covering more than 0.5%. The sequencing used CD4+ or CD8+ T cells sorted from blood, collected in a trial of the OX40 agonist ivuxolimab. The receptors shown here come from an adult with an advanced solid tumor such as melanoma, head and neck, liver or kidney cancer.

This chain links TRBV4-1 with TRBJ2-7; no firm D call. This CDR3 has 14 amino acids. Germline V gene lookup returns CDR1 MGHRA and CDR2 YSYEKL. The ends were cut back, 2 bases at V and 4 bases at J, with 12 bases in the middle. CDR3 coding DNA: TGCGCCAGCAGCCAACCGGGCAGAAGATACGAGCAGTACTTC. Residues: CASSQPGRRYEQYF.

CDR3 in amino acids: CATLTEVMNTEAFF. CDR3 nucleotides: TGTGCCACCCTGACGGAAGTTATGAACACTGAAGCTTTCTTT. This chain links TRBV6-6 with TRBJ1-1; D is unclear. The CDR3 consists of 14 residues. V was clipped by 10 bases and J by 0 bases, with 15 bases between them. Germline lookup yields CDR1 MNHNY and CDR2 SVGAGI (reference sequence).

V and J are TRBV10-3 and TRBJ2-6; D gene uncertain. The CDR3 length is 13 residues. Germline lookup yields CDR1 ENHRY and CDR2 SYGVKD. Trimming pared 6 bases from V and 3 bases from J, leaving 6 bases between. CDR3 DNA: TGTGCCATCAGCGATCTTGGGGCCAACGTCCTGACTTTC. It translates to CAISDLGANVLTF.

DNA for the CDR3: TGTGCCAGCAGTTTATTTGTGACTAGCGGGAGTGGGTGGGAGCAGTACTTC. Translation: CASSLFVTSGSGWEQYF. The chain employs TRBV27 and TRBJ2-7; 12 bases agree with TRBD2. CDR1 and CDR2 (germline): MNHEY, SMNVEV (reference sequence). This CDR3 contains 17 residues. With 1 base clipped from V and 7 bases from J, the junction kept 11 bases outside the gene matches.

The rearrangement uses TRBV6-1 and TRBJ2-7, with TRBD1 matching 8 bases. The V and J ends lost 6 bases and 3 bases, in that order; junction bases with no gene match: 7. The V gene's germline CDR1 is MNHNS and CDR2 SASEGT. The CDR3 length is 14 residues. DNA for the CDR3: TGTGCCAGCAGCCCCACAGGGGGAGGCTACGAGCAGTACTTC. Translating gives CASSPTGGGYEQYF.

This clone was seen once. The J gene is TRBJ2-1, the V gene TRBV11-2; 12 positions match TRBD2. This CDR3 region has 18 residues. V shed 5 bases, J shed 1 base, and the junction held 9 bases outside the gene matches. From germline, CDR1 is SGHAT and CDR2 FQNNGV. The CDR3 spells CASSKRLAGVRSYNEQFF. The CDR3, as DNA: TGTGCCAGCAGCAAACGACTAGCGGGAGTTAGGTCCTACAATGAGCAGTTCTTC.

Only one count was recorded for this clone. The chain uses TRBV6-5 and TRBJ2-1, with 9 bases lining up with TRBD1. The CDR3 is 15 amino acids. In germline, CDR1 is MNHEY, CDR2 SVGAGI. With 5 bases clipped from V and 10 bases from J, the junction kept 12 bases outside the gene matches. The CDR3 loop is CASSHEDRGIGEQFF. The CDR3 coding sequence is TGTGCCAGCAGTCACGAGGACAGGGGTATAGGGGAGCAGTTCTTC.

This chain's CDR3 is CASSDEFGHFIYEQYF. CDR3 DNA: TGTGCCAGCAGTGACGAGTTTGGTCACTTCATCTACGAGCAGTACTTC. The J gene is TRBJ2-7, the V gene TRBV25-1; D is undetermined. CDR3 length: 16 residues. Germline V gene data show CDR1 as MGHDK and CDR2 as SYGVNS. Trimming pared 3 bases from V and 3 bases from J, leaving 18 bases between.